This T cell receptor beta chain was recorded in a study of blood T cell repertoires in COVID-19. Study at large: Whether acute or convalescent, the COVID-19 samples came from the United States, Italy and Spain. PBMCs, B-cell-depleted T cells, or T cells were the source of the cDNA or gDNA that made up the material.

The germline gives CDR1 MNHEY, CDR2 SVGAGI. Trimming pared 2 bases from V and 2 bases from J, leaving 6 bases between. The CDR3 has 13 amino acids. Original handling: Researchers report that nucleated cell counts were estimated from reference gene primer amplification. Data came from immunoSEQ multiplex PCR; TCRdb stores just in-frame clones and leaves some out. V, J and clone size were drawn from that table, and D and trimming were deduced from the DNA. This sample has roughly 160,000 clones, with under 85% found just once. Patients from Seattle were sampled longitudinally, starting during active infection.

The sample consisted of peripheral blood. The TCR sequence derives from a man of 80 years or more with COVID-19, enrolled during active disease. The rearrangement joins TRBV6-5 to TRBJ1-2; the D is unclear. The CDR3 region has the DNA TGTGCCAGCAGTTACGGGCAGAACTATGGCTACACCTTC. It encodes CASSYGQNYGYTF.